The clone carrying this T cell receptor (beta chain) has ten or more counts. CDR3 length: 14 residues. With 2 bases removed from V and 5 bases from J, the gap between germline ends came to 13 bases. Germline V gene data show CDR1 as SEHNR and CDR2 as FQNEAQ (reference sequence). Starting from genomic DNA, TCR beta CDR3 was amplified through two-round multiplex PCR. First-round PCR used primers specific to each TRBV and TRBJ gene. TCRdb processed the multiplex PCR reads anew with MiXCR; each CDR3 protein has one entry. The table records over 45,000 distinct CDR3 sequences, around 27% of them present only once. These data belong to a study of prognosis after radiotherapy for stage I lung cancer.

This sequence originates from a donor at least 50 years old with non-small cell lung cancer. V is TRBV7-9 and J is TRBJ2-7, with D possibly TRBD1 on 6 matching bases. Sequences were derived from PBMCs, sampled before or after stereotactic body radiation therapy (not recorded which). CDR3 nucleotide sequence: TGTGCCAGCAGCTTAAGGCAGGGGAACCACGAGCAGTACTTC. Translating gives CASSLRQGNHEQYF.